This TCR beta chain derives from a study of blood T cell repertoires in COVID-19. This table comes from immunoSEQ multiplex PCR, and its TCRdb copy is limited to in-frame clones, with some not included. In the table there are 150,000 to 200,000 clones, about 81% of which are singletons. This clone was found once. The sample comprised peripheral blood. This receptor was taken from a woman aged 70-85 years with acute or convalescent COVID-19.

Here the CDR3 reads CATRRGDTQYF. The CDR3 coding sequence is TGTGCCACCAGGCGAGGCGATACGCAGTATTTT. The chain couples TRBV6-5 to TRBJ2-3; no reliable D call. With 10 bases removed from V and 6 bases from J, the gap between germline ends came to 11 bases. Germline assignment: CDR1 MNHEY and CDR2 SVGAGI. The CDR3 runs 11 residues.